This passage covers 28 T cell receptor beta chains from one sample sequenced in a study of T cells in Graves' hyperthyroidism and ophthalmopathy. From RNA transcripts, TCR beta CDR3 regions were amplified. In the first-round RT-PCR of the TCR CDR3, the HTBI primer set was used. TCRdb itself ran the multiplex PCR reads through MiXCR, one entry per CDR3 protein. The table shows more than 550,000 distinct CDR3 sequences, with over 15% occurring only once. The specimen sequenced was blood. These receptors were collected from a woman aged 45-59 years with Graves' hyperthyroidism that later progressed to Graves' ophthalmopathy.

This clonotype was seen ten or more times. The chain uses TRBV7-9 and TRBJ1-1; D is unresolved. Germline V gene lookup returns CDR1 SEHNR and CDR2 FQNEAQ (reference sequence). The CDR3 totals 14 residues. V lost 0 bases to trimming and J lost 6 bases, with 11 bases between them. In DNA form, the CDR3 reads TGTGCCAGCAGCTTAGCCGTTGGTCCGGCTGAAGCTTTCTTT. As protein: CASSLAVGPAEAFF.

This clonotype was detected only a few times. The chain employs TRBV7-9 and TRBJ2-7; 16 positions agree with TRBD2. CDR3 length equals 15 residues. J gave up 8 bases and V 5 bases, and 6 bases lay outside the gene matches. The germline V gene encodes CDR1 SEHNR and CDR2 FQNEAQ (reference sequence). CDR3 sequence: CASSNAGLAGGQQYF. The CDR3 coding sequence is TGTGCCAGCAGCAACGCGGGACTAGCGGGGGGGCAGCAGTACTTC. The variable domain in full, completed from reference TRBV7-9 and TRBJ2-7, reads DTGVSQNPRHKITKRGQNVTFRCDPISEHNRLYWYRQTLGQGPEFLTYFQNEAQLEKSRLLSDRFSAERPKGSFSTLEIQRTEQGDSAMYLCASSNAGLAGGQQYFGPGTRLTVT.

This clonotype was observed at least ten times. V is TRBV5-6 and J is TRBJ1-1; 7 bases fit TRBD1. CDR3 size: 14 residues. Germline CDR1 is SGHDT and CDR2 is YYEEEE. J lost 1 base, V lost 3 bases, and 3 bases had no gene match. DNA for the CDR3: TGTGCCAGCAGCTCACAGGGGAGGAACACTGAAGCTTTCTTT. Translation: CASSSQGRNTEAFF.

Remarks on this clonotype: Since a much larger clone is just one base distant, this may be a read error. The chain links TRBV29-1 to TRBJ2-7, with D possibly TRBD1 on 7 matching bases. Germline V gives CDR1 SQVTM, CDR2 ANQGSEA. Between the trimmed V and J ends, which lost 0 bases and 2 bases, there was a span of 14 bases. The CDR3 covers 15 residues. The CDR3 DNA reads TGCAGCGTTGAAGATCGGGGGACAGAGACCTACGAGCAGTACTTC. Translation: CSVEDRGTETYEQYF.

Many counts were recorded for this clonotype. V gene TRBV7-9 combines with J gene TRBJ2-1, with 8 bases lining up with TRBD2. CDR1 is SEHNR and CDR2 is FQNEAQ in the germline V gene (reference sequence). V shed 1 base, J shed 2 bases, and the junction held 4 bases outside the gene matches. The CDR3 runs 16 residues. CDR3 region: CASSLGSGRAYNEQFF. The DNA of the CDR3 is TGTGCCAGCAGCTTAGGAAGCGGGAGAGCCTACAATGAGCAGTTCTTC.

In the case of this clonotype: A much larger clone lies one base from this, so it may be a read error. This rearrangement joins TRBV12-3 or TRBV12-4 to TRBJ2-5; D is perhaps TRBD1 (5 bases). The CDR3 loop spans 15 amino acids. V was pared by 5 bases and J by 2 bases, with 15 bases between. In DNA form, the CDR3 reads TGTGCCAGCAGTCCCAAGGGCAGGGCGCAAGAGACCCAGTACTTC. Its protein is CASSPKGRAQETQYF.

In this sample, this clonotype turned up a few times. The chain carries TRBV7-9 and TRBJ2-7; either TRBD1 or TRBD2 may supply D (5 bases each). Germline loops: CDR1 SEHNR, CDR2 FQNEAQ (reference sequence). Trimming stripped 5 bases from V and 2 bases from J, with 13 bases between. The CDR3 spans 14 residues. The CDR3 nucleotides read TGTGCCAGCAGCCTCGGGACGACGACCTACGAGCAGTACTTC. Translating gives CASSLGTTTYEQYF.

CDR3 loop: CASSLAASGGTDTQYF. CDR3 in DNA: TGTGCCAGCAGCTTAGCCGCTAGCGGGGGGACAGATACGCAGTATTTT. The rearrangement uses TRBV7-6 and TRBJ2-3, with TRBD2 matching over 11 bases. V trimming: 0 bases; J trimming: 3 bases; junction bases outside the gene matches: 2. Germline values: CDR1 SGHVS, CDR2 FNYEAQ. The CDR3 extends over 16 amino acids.

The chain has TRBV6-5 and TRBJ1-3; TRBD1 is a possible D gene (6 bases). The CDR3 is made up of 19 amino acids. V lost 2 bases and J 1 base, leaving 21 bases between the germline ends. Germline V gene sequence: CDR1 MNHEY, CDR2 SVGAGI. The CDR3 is CASSYPTSQGIGSGNTIYF. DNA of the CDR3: TGTGCCAGCAGTTACCCTACCAGCCAGGGGATAGGGTCTGGAAACACCATATATTTT.

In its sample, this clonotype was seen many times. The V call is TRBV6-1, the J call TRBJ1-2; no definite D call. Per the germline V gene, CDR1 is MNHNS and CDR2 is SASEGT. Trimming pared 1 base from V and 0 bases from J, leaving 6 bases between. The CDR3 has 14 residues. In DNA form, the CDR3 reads TGTGCCAGCAGTGAAGACGGTCCTAACTATGGCTACACCTTC. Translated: CASSEDGPNYGYTF.

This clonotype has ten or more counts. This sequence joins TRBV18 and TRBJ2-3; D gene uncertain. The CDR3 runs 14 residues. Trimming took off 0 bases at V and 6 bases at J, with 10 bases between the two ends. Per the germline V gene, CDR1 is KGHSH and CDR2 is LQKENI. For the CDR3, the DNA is TGTGCCAGCTCACCACCGCCGGATGGGGATACGCAGTATTTT. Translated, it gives CASSPPPDGDTQYF.

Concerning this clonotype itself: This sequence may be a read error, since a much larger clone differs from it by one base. CDR3: CASSDLGTGGWRETQYF. CDR3 nucleotides: TGTGCCAGCAGCGACCTAGGGACAGGGGGCTGGCGAGAGACCCAGTACTTC. This chain uses TRBV7-9 with TRBJ2-5; 12 bases map to TRBD1. The germline gives CDR1 SEHNR, CDR2 FQNEAQ (reference sequence). The CDR3 extends over 17 amino acids. With V trimmed by 5 bases and J by 4 bases, 11 bases remained unmatched.

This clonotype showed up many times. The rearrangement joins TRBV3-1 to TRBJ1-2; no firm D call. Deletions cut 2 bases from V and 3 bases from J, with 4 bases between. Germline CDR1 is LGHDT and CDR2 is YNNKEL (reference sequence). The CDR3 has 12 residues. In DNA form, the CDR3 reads TGTGCCAGCAGCCAACGCGACTATGGCTACACCTTC. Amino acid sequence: CASSQRDYGYTF.

The CDR3: CASKVDGQETQYF. The CDR3 nucleotides read TGCGCCAGCAAGGTGGACGGCCAAGAGACCCAGTACTTC. This chain joins TRBV5-1 and TRBJ2-5; D not certain. Trimming removed 6 bases at V and 1 base at J, with 10 bases between. Germline V gene data show CDR1 as SGHRS and CDR2 as YFSETQ. The CDR3 is 13 amino acids.

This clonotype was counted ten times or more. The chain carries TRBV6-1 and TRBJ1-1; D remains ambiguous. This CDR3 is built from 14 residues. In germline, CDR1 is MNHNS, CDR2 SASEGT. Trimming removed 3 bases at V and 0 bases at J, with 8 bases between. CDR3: CASSEDGLNTEAFF. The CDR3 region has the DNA TGTGCCAGCAGTGAGGACGGTCTGAACACTGAAGCTTTCTTT.

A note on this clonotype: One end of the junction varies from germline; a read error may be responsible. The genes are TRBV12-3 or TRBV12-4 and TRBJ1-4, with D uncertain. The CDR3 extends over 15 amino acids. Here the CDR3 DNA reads TGTGCCAGCAGTTTAGCGGGCGGTCTTAATGAAAAGCTGTTTTTT. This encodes CASSLAGGLNEKLFF.

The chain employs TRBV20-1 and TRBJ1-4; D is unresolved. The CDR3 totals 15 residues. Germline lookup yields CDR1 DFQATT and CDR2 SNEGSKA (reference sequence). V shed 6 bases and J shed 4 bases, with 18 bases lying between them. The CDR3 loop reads CSALPEAGNNEKLFF. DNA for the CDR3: TGCAGTGCCCTACCGGAGGCAGGAAATAATGAAAAACTGTTTTTT.

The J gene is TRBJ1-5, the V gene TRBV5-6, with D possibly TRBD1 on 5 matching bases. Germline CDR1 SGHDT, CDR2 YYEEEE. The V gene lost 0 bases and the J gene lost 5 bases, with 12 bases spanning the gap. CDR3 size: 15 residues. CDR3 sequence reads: CASSLARGHDQPQHF. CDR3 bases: TGTGCCAGCAGCTTGGCTCGGGGCCACGATCAGCCCCAGCATTTT. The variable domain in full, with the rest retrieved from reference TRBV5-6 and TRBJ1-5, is DAGVTQSPTHLIKTRGQQVTLRCSPKSGHDTVSWYQQALGQGPQFIFQYYEEEERQRGNFPDRFSGHQFPNYSSELNVNALLLGDSALYLCASSLARGHDQPQHFGDGTRLSIL.

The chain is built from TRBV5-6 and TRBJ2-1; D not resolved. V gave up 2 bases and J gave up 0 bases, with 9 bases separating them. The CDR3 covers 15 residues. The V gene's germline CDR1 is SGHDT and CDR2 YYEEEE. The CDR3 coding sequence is TGTGCCAGCAGCTTTAGGGTCAGCTCCTACAATGAGCAGTTCTTC. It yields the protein CASSFRVSSYNEQFF.

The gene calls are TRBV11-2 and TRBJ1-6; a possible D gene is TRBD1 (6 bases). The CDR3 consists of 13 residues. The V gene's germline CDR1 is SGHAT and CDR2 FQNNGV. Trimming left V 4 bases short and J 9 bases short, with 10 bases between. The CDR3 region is CASSSGQSSPLHF. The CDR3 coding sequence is TGTGCCAGCAGCTCTGGACAGAGTTCACCCCTCCACTTT.

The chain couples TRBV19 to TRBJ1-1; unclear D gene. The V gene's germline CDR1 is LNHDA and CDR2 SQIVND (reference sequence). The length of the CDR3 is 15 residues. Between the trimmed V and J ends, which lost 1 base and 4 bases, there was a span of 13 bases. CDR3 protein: CASSIAADWVTEAFF. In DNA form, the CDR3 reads TGTGCCAGTAGTATAGCAGCCGACTGGGTCACTGAAGCTTTCTTT.

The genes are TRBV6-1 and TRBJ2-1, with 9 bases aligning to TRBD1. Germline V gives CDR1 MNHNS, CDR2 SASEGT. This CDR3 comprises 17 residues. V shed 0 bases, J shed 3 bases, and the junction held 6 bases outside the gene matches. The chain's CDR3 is CASSEAWTGVSYNEQFF. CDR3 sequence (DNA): TGTGCCAGCAGTGAAGCTTGGACAGGGGTTAGCTACAATGAGCAGTTCTTC.

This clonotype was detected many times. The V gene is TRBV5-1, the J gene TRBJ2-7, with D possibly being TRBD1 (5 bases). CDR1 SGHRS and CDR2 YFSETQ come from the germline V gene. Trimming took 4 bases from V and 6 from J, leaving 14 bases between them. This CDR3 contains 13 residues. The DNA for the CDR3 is TGCGCCAGCAGCGCACAGGCGGATGGCGAGCAGTACTTC. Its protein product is CASSAQADGEQYF. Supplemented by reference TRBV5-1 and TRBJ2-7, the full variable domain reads KAGVTQTPRYLIKTRGQQVTLSCSPISGHRSVSWYQQTPGQGLQFLFEYFSETQRNKGNFPGRFSGRQFSNSRSEMNVSTLELGDSALYLCASSAQADGEQYFGPGTRLTVT.

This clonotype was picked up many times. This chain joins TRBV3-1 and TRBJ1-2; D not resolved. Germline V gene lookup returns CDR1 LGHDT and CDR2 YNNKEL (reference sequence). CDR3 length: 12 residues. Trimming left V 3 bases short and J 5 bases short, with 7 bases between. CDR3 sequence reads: CASSQESYGYTF. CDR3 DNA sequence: TGTGCCAGCAGCCAGGAGTCTTATGGCTACACCTTC.

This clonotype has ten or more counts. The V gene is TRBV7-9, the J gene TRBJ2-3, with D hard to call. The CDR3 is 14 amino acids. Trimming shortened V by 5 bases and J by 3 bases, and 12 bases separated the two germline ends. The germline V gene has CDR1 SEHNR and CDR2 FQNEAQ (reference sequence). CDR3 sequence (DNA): TGTGCCAGCAGCCGTGAAATGCGGACAGATACGCAGTATTTT. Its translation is CASSREMRTDTQYF.

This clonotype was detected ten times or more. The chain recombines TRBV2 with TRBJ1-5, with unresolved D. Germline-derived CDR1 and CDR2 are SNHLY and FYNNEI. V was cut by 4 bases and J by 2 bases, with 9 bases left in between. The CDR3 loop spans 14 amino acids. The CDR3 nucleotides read TGTGCCAGCAGTGGGGCAGCGCGCAATCAGCCCCAGCATTTT. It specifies CASSGAARNQPQHF.

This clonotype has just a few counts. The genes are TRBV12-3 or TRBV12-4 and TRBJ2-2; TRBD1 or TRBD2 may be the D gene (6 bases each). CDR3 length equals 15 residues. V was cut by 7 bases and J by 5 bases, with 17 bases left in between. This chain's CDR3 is CASISPGAGTGELFF. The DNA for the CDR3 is TGTGCCAGCATCTCCCCGGGGGCCGGGACCGGGGAGCTGTTTTTT.

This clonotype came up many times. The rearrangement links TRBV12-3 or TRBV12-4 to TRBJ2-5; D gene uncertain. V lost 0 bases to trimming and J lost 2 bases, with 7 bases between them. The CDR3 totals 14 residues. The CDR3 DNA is TGTGCCAGCAGTTTAGCTGAGCCGCAAGAGACCCAGTACTTC. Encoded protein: CASSLAEPQETQYF.